This T cell receptor beta chain came from a study of response to subunit inactivated influenza vaccine (dated by TCRdb to the late 2010s). General notes on the study: Deep quantitative profiling of the T cell receptor repertoire was used in the study to follow responses to a trivalent subunit inactivated influenza vaccine.

The library relied on RT-PCR. Sequencer: Illumina HiSeq 2500. TCRdb reran the public reads through fastp at Q25 and MiXCR, keeping productive beta chains. When rows share a CDR3 protein, they turn into one entry using the most common DNA and genes. Here the sample has hundreds of thousands of distinct CDR3 sequences; around 14% occur a single time. Together, the top ten hold around 6.5% of the sample. Overall study results and their limits: The authors suggested that each seasonal influenza vaccination may recruit only a limited number of new T cells.

This clonotype was seen at least ten times. Its specific antigen is unknown. Base-call qualities are not available, and no considerably larger clone is one nucleotide away. Looking up the germline V gene yields CDR1 SGHRS and CDR2 YFSETQ. The CDR3 has 13 amino acids, counting the end cysteine and phenylalanine. Left in the record is the CDR3 DNA by itself, 39 bases read in frame from the first base. V is cut back by 4 bases and J by 7 bases, with 8 bases in the junction unmatched. Sequenced here: PBMCs from blood, sampled roughly 2 weeks before vaccination. This receptor was taken from a man in his forties or fifties who received an inactivated influenza vaccine. Donor details come from another sample of the same person, matched by shared clones. The sequence joins TRBV5-1 to TRBJ2-7, with 7 bases aligning to TRBD2. The DNA sequence is given as TGCGCCAGCAGCATCGACGGCGGGGGAGAGCAGTACTTC. Its translation is CASSIDGGGEQYF.